This TCR beta chain was captured in a study of beta chain features in type 1 diabetes. A few counts support this clone. The antigen is not known. Overall study findings and caveats: When VDJ junctions were examined, type 1 diabetes patients showed fewer insertions and more deletions. In every one of the four CD4+ subsets, TCRB CDR3s were moderately but significantly shorter in Type 1 diabetes patients. Highly expressing activated T cells could be over-counted with a cDNA template.

Donors contributed one heparinised blood draw apiece, averaging about 110 mL. Via the markers CD45RO/CCR7/CD25/CD127/CD95/CD27, stem cell-like memory, regulatory, central memory and naive CD4+ cells were sorted. As every portion of the isolated RNA was reverse transcribed, the sequencing read expressed TCRB transcripts. TCRdb's table, derived via immunoSEQ multiplex PCR, lists solely in-frame clones and lacks some. The sample includes some 700,000 clones, about an eighth of them seen just once. This CDR3 is 16 amino acids long. The trim removed 2 bases at V and 1 base at J, leaving 2 bases unmatched. Looked up from germline, CDR1 is SGDLS and CDR2 is YYNGEE.

Sequences were obtained from naive CD4+ T cells from blood. V gene TRBV9 combines with J gene TRBJ2-2, with TRBD2 identical over 10 bases. This TCR was recovered from a young man with type 1 diabetes. For the CDR3, the DNA is TGTGCCAGCAGCGTCACTAGCGGGATGAACACCGGGGAGCTGTTTTTT. Translation: CASSVTSGMNTGELFF.